These 23 T cell receptor beta chains were all obtained from the same sample, sequenced in a study of blood T cell repertoires in COVID-19. Sequencing used immunoSEQ multiplex PCR; TCRdb keeps in-frame clones, though not all of them. Altogether 300,000 or so clones are present, 85% to 90% being singletons, with the ten largest covering less than 3.5%. Material for sequencing was peripheral blood. These receptors were collected from a woman in her twenties or thirties with COVID-19, enrolled during active disease.

This clone showed up just once. The chain's CDR3 is CASSLAQDSPLHF. The CDR3 nucleotides read TGTGCCAGCAGCTTAGCTCAGGATTCACCCCTCCACTTT. The chain uses TRBV7-7 and TRBJ1-6; D ambiguous. The V end was cut by 0 bases, the J end by 8 bases, with 5 bases between. The CDR3 has 13 residues. Per germline, CDR1 SSHAT and CDR2 FNYEAQ (reference sequence).

The chain is built from TRBV7-3 and TRBJ2-1; the match to TRBD2 covers 9 bases. The CDR3 extends over 13 amino acids. CDR1 SGHTA and CDR2 FQGTGA come from the germline V gene. V lost 4 bases to trimming and J lost 12 bases; unmatched junction nucleotides: 7. The DNA of the CDR3 is TGTGCCAGCAGCTCTAGCGGGGCCAGTGGGCAGTTCTTC. Translation: CASSSSGASGQFF.

The chain combines TRBV4-1 with TRBJ2-7; 11 nucleotides align to TRBD2. J lost 5 bases, V lost 3 bases, and 6 bases had no gene match. Germline CDR1 reads MGHRA; CDR2 reads YSYEKL. The CDR3 loop spans 15 amino acids. This CDR3 is CASSHVGTSGNEQYF. The CDR3 coding sequence is TGCGCCAGCAGCCACGTGGGGACTAGCGGAAACGAGCAGTACTTC.

V usage is TRBV19 and J usage is TRBJ1-5; D is unresolved. The CDR3 has 16 amino acids. Germline lookup yields CDR1 LNHDA and CDR2 SQIVND (reference sequence). Trimming took off 1 base at V and 0 bases at J, with 10 bases between the two ends. The CDR3 DNA reads as TGTGCCAGTAGTATAGCGTACACCTTTAGCAATCAGCCCCAGCATTTT. It yields the protein CASSIAYTFSNQPQHF. Together with reference TRBV19 and TRBJ1-5, the CDR3 gives the full variable domain: DGGITQSPKYLFRKEGQNVTLSCEQNLNHDAMYWYRQDPGQGLRLIYYSQIVNDFQKGDIAEGYSVSREKKESFPLTVTSAQKNPTAFYLCASSIAYTFSNQPQHFGDGTRLSIL.

The chain has TRBV18 and TRBJ1-5; D is perhaps TRBD1 (5 bases). This CDR3 is 15 amino acids long. CDR1 KGHSH and CDR2 LQKENI come from the germline V gene. V was trimmed by 3 bases and J by 1 base, leaving 10 bases between them. The CDR3 DNA sequence: TGTGCCAGCTCACCGGGGGAGGGGAGCAATCAGCCCCAGCATTTT. This encodes CASSPGEGSNQPQHF.

V usage is TRBV4-2 and J usage is TRBJ2-7; 11 bases map to TRBD1. V trimming: 1 base; J trimming: 6 bases; junction bases outside the gene matches: 5. Looked up from germline, CDR1 is LGHNA and CDR2 is YNFKEQ. The CDR3 covers 15 residues. The CDR3 protein is CASSQGDRGVPEQYF. CDR3 DNA: TGTGCCAGCAGCCAAGGGGACAGGGGGGTTCCCGAGCAGTACTTC.

The chain uses TRBV6-5 and TRBJ2-2; D unresolved. Deletions cut 2 bases from V and 2 bases from J, with 9 bases between. This CDR3 region has 15 residues. Germline V gives CDR1 MNHEY, CDR2 SVGAGI. The CDR3 DNA follows: TGTGCCAGCAGTTACACACCATATAACACCGGGGAGCTGTTTTTT. This translates into CASSYTPYNTGELFF.

The chain is built from TRBV7-2 and TRBJ1-6; unclear D gene. The CDR3 length is 14 residues. Germline values: CDR1 SGHTA, CDR2 FQGNSA. V was trimmed by 5 bases and J by 4 bases, leaving 9 bases between them. CDR3 in amino acids: CASSPTSYNSPLHF. CDR3 sequence (DNA): TGTGCCAGCAGCCCCACAAGTTATAATTCACCCCTCCACTTT.

The gene calls are TRBV28 and TRBJ2-7; the D gene is possibly TRBD2 (6 bases). This CDR3 has 14 residues. V gave up 6 bases and J gave up 2 bases, with 14 bases separating them. Germline V CDR1 and CDR2: MDHEN, SYDVKM. In DNA, the CDR3 is TGTGCCAGCAGCTCGGGGGTTTCTACCTACGAGCAGTACTTC. Amino acid sequence: CASSSGVSTYEQYF.

This rearrangement joins TRBV9 to TRBJ2-2, with D perhaps TRBD2 (5 bases). V was cut by 4 bases and J by 6 bases, with 10 bases left in between. Germline V lookup: CDR1 SGDLS, CDR2 YYNGEE. The CDR3 loop spans 13 amino acids. The CDR3 here is CASSILDSGELFF. CDR3 DNA: TGTGCCAGCAGCATACTAGACTCCGGGGAGCTGTTTTTT.

The chain has TRBV10-3 and TRBJ1-1, with D possibly matching TRBD1 (5 bases). The germline V and J ends were trimmed by 3 bases and 7 bases, with 15 bases remaining between them. This CDR3 has 14 amino acids. Looked up from germline, CDR1 is ENHRY and CDR2 is SYGVKD. The CDR3, as DNA: TGTGCCATCAGTGATCGCAGGGTCGGTAATGAAGCTTTCTTT. Protein: CAISDRRVGNEAFF.

This chain connects TRBV7-2 to TRBJ1-1; D is perhaps TRBD1 (6 bases). The CDR3 consists of 15 residues. Germline CDR1 reads SGHTA; CDR2 reads FQGNSA. Trimming left V 1 base short and J 3 bases short, with 12 bases between. CDR3 nucleotides: TGTGCCAGCAGCTTAGGAGGGGGAACAGACACTGAAGCTTTCTTT. Translating gives CASSLGGGTDTEAFF.

The CDR3 is CSVVHGETEAFF. The CDR3 nucleotides are TGCAGCGTTGTTCACGGGGAGACTGAAGCTTTCTTT. The chain has TRBV29-1 and TRBJ1-1; no firm D call. The V gene's germline CDR1 is SQVTM and CDR2 ANQGSEA. Trimming removed 4 bases from V and 5 bases from J, with 11 bases in between. The CDR3 spans 12 residues.

The chain joins TRBV28 to TRBJ2-3; 9 bases are a match to TRBD1. Germline V gives CDR1 MDHEN, CDR2 SYDVKM. The CDR3 consists of 14 residues. V lost 6 bases, J lost 4 bases, and 5 bases stayed unmatched. The DNA for the CDR3 is TGTGCCAGCAGGGACAGGGGTGGGCCAGATACGCAGTATTTT. It is translated as CASRDRGGPDTQYF. Full variable domain (outside the CDR3, taken from reference TRBV28 and TRBJ2-3): DVKVTQSSRYLVKRTGEKVFLECVQDMDHENMFWYRQDPGLGLRLIYFSYDVKMKEKGDIPEGYSVSREKKERFSLILESASTNQTSMYLCASRDRGGPDTQYFGPGTRLTVL.

The chain recombines TRBV6-1 with TRBJ1-1; D might be TRBD1 (6 bases). CDR1 is MNHNS, CDR2 SASEGT, per germline. V was shortened by 4 bases and J by 4 bases, with 19 bases between the two germline ends. The CDR3 covers 16 residues. The CDR3 nucleotides read TGTGCCAGCAGTGGGACAGAACTAGGTCGGGGCACTGAAGCTTTCTTT. Translated: CASSGTELGRGTEAFF.

CDR3 loop: CASSPQGAKYGYTF. The CDR3 region has the DNA TGTGCCAGCTCACCACAGGGGGCAAAGTATGGCTACACCTTC. The rearrangement uses TRBV18 and TRBJ1-2, with TRBD1 identical over 7 bases. With 1 base clipped from V and 5 bases from J, the junction kept 4 bases outside the gene matches. The CDR3 is 14 residues long. The germline gives CDR1 KGHSH, CDR2 LQKENI.

The V gene is TRBV2, the J gene TRBJ1-2, with D perhaps matching TRBD1 (6 bases). The length of the CDR3 is 15 residues. V was shortened by 1 base and J by 7 bases, with 16 bases between the two germline ends. Germline CDR1 and CDR2: SNHLY and FYNNEI. The CDR3 is CASSEVGVEGGGYTF. CDR3 DNA sequence: TGTGCCAGCAGTGAAGTGGGGGTCGAAGGGGGTGGCTACACCTTC.

The V gene is TRBV27, the J gene TRBJ1-5; D remains ambiguous. V lost 3 bases, J lost 4 bases, and 10 bases lay in between. Germline V gives CDR1 MNHEY, CDR2 SMNVEV (reference sequence). CDR3 size: 14 residues. Here the CDR3 DNA reads TGTGCCAGCAGTTTTAACAGTTATAATCAGCCCCAGCATTTT. Its protein is CASSFNSYNQPQHF.

The genes are TRBV11-3 and TRBJ2-2; the match to TRBD1 covers 7 bases. This CDR3 is 15 amino acids long. V was pared by 5 bases and J by 5 bases, with 8 bases of the junction left unmatched. CDR1 is SGHNT, CDR2 YENEEA, per germline. The DNA of the CDR3 is TGTGCCAGCAGCCTATCAGGGACAGATACCGGGGAGCTGTTTTTT. It translates to CASSLSGTDTGELFF. Together with reference TRBV11-3 and TRBJ2-2, the CDR3 gives the full variable domain: EAGVVQSPRYKIIEKKQPVAFWCNPISGHNTLYWYLQNLGQGPELLIRYENEEAVDDSQLPKDRFSAERLKGVDSTLKIQPAELGDSAVYLCASSLSGTDTGELFFGEGSRLTVL.

The CDR3 nucleotides read TGCGCCAGCAGTGAAACGGCAGGGGGTAGGGAAGCTTTCTTT. Translating it yields CASSETAGGREAFF. V usage is TRBV10-1 and J usage is TRBJ1-1, with 7 bases fitting TRBD1. In germline, CDR1 is WNHNN, CDR2 SYGVQD (reference sequence). This CDR3 has 14 amino acids. Unmatched junction bases numbered 9, after V lost 3 bases and J lost 8 bases.

The chain couples TRBV25-1 to TRBJ1-5; 10 nucleotides agree with TRBD1. Per germline, CDR1 MGHDK and CDR2 SYGVNS. CDR3 length: 15 residues. The V segment lost 4 bases and the J segment 2 bases; nucleotides outside the gene matches: 2. This CDR3 reads CASSAGTGGNQPQHF. The CDR3 DNA is TGTGCCAGCAGTGCAGGGACAGGGGGCAATCAGCCCCAGCATTTT.

The V call is TRBV3-1 (or the pseudogene TRBV3-2), the J call TRBJ1-3, with D possibly being TRBD1 (6 bases). Germline loops: CDR1 LGHDT, CDR2 YNNKEL (reference sequence). Trimming pared 0 bases from V and 2 bases from J, leaving 8 bases between. This CDR3 has 15 amino acids. CDR3 DNA sequence: TGTGCCAGCAGCCAAGATAGGGGGACTGGAAACACCATATATTTT. This encodes CASSQDRGTGNTIYF.

The chain uses TRBV5-5 and TRBJ1-2, with 10 bases lining up with TRBD1. Trimming took 0 bases from V and 4 from J; bases not matched to a gene: 6. The CDR3 is 16 amino acids. CDR1 SGHKS and CDR2 YYEKEE come from the germline V gene (reference sequence). This CDR3 reads CASSLEGTGVVYGYTF. CDR3 DNA: TGTGCCAGCAGCTTGGAGGGGACAGGGGTCGTCTATGGCTACACCTTC. The entire variable domain, with the rest obtained from reference TRBV5-5 and TRBJ1-2, is as follows: DAGVTQSPTHLIKTRGQQVTLRCSPISGHKSVSWYQQVLGQGPQFIFQYYEKEERGRGNFPDRFSARQFPNYSSELNVNALLLGDSALYLCASSLEGTGVVYGYTFGSGTRLTVV.